The 2 T cell receptor beta chains reported below all come from one sample, sequenced in a study of a mutant IDH1 vaccine in newly diagnosed glioma (dated by TCRdb to about 2021). Libraries were constructed by the immunoSEQ multiplex PCR assay. Sourced from immuneACCESS, this table was stored by TCRdb with only in-frame sequences that have V and J called. A share of the clones is absent; for the studies checked, an unresolved V gene accounts for under half, and the remainder has no known explanation. This sample gives tens of thousands of clones in total; roughly 91% of them show up just once. Clones ranked in the top ten supply around 0.73% of the sample. Their cognate antigens are unknown. The time point label here, explained by the study, means: week 47, end of study. Each vaccine dose, consisting of 300 ug of a 20-mer mutant IDH1 peptide in Montanide, was administered subcutaneously with topical imiquimod.

Sequences were derived from PBMCs, sampled from a glioma patient whose treatment included an IDH1 peptide vaccine. Source of these receptors: a woman aged 50 to 60 with glioma.

The chain joins TRBV2 to TRBJ2-7; maybe TRBD1 (6 bases). The CDR3 has 11 residues. Germline V lookup: CDR1 SNHLY, CDR2 FYNNEI. Trimming left V 6 bases short and J 7 bases short, with 10 bases between. In DNA form, the CDR3 reads TGTGCCAGCAGGGCAACAGGGGAGCAGTACTTC. Its translation is CASRATGEQYF.

The V call is TRBV4-2, the J call TRBJ2-5; TRBD2 is a possible D gene (7 bases). The CDR3 extends over 16 amino acids. Germline V CDR1 and CDR2: LGHNA, YNFKEQ. Trimming cost V 0 bases and J 1 base, with 12 bases left between them. The chain's CDR3 is CASSQEVGGGQETQYF. Written as DNA, the CDR3 is TGTGCCAGCAGCCAAGAAGTGGGAGGGGGCCAAGAGACCCAGTACTTC.